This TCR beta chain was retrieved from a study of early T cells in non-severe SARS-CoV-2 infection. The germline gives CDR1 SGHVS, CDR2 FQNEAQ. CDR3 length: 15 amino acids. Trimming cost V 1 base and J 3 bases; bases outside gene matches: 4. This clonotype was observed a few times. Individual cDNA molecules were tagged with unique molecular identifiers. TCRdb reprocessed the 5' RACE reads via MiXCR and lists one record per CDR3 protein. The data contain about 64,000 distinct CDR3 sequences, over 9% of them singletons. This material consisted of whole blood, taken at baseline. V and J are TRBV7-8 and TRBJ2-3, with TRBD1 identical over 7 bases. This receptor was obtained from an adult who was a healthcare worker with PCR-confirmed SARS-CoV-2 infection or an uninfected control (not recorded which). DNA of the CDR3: TGTGCCAGCAGCTTAGTAGGGGGCGATACAGATACGCAGTATTTT. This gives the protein CASSLVGGDTDTQYF.